This T cell receptor (beta chain) was sequenced for a study of cytomegalovirus exposure and HLA in healthy donors. Whole-study results and caveats: The study assumed roughly uniform donor sequencing depth for presence/absence analyses.

Primers: 60 Vbeta forward and 13 Jbeta reverse. Sequencing was performed with immunoSEQ multiplex PCR; in TCRdb, only in-frame clones are kept and a portion is missing. The sample lists over 150,000 clones; 80% were seen once. Germline V gene sequence: CDR1 GTSNPN, CDR2 SVGIG (reference sequence). The CDR3 consists of 10 residues. Points on this clone: Its specificity is unknown.

Sequencing input: PBMCs. The chain employs TRBV30 and TRBJ2-3; 8 bases are a match to TRBD1. The clonotype comes from a man under 40 in good health and CMV-seronegative. DNA for the CDR3: TGTCTGTCGGGACAGGAAACGCAGTATTTT. Amino acids: CLSGQETQYF.